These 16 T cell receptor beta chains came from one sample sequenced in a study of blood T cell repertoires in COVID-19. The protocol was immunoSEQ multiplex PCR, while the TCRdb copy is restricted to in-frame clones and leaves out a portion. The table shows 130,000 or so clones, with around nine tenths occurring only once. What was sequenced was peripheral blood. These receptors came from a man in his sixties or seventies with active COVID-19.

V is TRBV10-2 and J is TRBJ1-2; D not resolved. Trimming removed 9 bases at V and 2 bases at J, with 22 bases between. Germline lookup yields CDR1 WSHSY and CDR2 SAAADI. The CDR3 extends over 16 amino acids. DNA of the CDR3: TGCGCCAGTTTTGGGAGGACGGCTCCTTCAAACTATGGCTACACCTTC. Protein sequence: CASFGRTAPSNYGYTF.

The CDR3 bases are TGTGCCAGCAGCTTATTCCGGGGCTCCTACAATGAGCAGTTCTTC. Translation gives CASSLFRGSYNEQFF. The chain employs TRBV7-2 and TRBJ2-1; a possible D gene is TRBD2 (5 bases). The CDR3 totals 15 residues. CDR1 and CDR2 from the germline V gene are SGHTA and FQGNSA. Trimming took off 2 bases at V and 0 bases at J, with 8 bases between the two ends. Variable domain in full (rest from reference TRBV7-2 and TRBJ2-1): GAGVSQSPSNKVTEKGKDVELRCDPISGHTALYWYRQSLGQGLEFLIYFQGNSAPDKSGLPSDRFSAERTGGSVSTLTIQRTQQEDSAVYLCASSLFRGSYNEQFFGPGTRLTVL.

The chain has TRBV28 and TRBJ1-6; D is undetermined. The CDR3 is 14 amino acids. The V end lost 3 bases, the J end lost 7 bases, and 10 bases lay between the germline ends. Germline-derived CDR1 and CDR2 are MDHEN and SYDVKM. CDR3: CASSLPGDNSPLHF. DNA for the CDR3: TGTGCCAGCAGTTTGCCAGGTGACAATTCACCCCTCCACTTT.

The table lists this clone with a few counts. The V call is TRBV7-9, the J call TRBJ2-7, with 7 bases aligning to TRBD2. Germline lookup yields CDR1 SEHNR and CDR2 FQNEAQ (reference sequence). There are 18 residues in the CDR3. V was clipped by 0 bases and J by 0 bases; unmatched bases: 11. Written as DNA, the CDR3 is TGTGCCAGCAGCTTAGCGCGGGGGTTGGGGACCAGCTCCTACGAGCAGTACTTC. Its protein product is CASSLARGLGTSSYEQYF.

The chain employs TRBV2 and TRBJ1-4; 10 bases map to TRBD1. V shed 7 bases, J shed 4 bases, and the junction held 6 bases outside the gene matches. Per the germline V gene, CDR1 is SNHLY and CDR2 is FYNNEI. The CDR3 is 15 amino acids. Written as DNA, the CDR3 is TGTGCCAGCATTATGACAGGGGGCAATAATGAAAAACTGTTTTTT. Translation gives CASIMTGGNNEKLFF. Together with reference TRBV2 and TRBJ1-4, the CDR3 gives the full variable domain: EPEVTQTPSHQVTQMGQEVILRCVPISNHLYFYWYRQILGQKVEFLVSFYNNEISEKSEIFDDQFSVERPDGSNFTLKIRSTKLEDSAMYFCASIMTGGNNEKLFFGSGTQLSVL.

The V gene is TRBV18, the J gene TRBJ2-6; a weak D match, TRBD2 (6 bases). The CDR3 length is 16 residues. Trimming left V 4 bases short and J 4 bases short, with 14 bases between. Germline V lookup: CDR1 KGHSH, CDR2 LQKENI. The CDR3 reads CASSRVGGTGANVLTF. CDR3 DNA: TGTGCCAGCTCACGTGTAGGAGGGACCGGGGCCAACGTCCTGACTTTC.

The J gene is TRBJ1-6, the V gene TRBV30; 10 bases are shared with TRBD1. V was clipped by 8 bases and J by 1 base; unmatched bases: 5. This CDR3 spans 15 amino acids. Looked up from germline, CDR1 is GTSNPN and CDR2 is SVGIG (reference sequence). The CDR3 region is CALTGGSSYNSPLHF. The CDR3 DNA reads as TGTGCCCTGACAGGGGGCAGTTCCTATAATTCACCCCTCCACTTT.

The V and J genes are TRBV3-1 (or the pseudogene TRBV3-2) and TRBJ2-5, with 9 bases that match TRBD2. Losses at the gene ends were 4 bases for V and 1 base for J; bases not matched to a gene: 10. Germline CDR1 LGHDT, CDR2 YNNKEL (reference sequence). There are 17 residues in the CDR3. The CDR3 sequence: CASSPLGGRGAQETQYF. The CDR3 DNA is TGTGCCAGCAGCCCCTTGGGCGGGAGGGGAGCCCAAGAGACCCAGTACTTC.

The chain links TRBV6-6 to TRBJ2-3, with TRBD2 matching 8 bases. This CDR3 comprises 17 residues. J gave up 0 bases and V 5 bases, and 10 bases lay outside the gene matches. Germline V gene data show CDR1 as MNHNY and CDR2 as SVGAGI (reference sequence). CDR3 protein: CASSPDSSGTSTDTQYF. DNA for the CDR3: TGTGCCAGCAGTCCTGATAGTAGCGGGACTAGCACAGATACGCAGTATTTT.

This CDR3 is CASSEAPRANEQFF. For the CDR3, the DNA is TGTGCCAGCAGTGAAGCCCCCAGGGCGAATGAGCAGTTCTTC. V is TRBV2 and J is TRBJ2-1; D perhaps matches TRBD1 (5 bases). The CDR3 has 14 amino acids. Germline V CDR1 and CDR2: SNHLY, FYNNEI. The germline V and J ends were trimmed by 0 bases and 7 bases, with 10 bases remaining between them.

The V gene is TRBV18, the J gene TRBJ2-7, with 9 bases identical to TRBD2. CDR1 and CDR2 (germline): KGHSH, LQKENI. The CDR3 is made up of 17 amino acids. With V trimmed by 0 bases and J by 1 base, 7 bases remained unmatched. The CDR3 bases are TGTGCCAGCTCACCACCCGGGCGGCTAGCGGGATCCTACGAGCAGTACTTC. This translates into CASSPPGRLAGSYEQYF.

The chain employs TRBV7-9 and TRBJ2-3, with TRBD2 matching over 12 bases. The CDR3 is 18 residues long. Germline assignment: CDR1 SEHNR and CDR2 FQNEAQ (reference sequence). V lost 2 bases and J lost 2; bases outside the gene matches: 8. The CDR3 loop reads CASSLRLAGVVSTDTQYF. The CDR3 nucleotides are TGTGCCAGCAGCTTACGACTAGCGGGAGTGGTATCCACAGATACGCAGTATTTT.

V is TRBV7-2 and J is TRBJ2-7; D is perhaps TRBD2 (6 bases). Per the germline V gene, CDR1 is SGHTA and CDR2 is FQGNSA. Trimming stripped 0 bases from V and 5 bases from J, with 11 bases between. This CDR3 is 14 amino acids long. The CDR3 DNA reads TGTGCCAGCAGCTTAGCCGGCGGGAATAACGAGCAGTACTTC. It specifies CASSLAGGNNEQYF.

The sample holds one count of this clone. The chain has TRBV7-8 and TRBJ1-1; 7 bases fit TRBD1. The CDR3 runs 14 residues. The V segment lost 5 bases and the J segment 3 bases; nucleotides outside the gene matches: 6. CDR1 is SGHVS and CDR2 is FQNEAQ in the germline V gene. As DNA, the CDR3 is TGTGCCAGCAGCCTTAGGGGGCGGGACACTGAAGCTTTCTTT. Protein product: CASSLRGRDTEAFF.

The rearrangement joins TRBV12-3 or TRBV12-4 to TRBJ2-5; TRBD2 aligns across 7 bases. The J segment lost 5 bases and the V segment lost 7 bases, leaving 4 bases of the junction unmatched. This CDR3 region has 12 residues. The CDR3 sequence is CASTLGGETQYF. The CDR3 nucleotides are TGTGCCAGCACCTTGGGGGGGGAGACCCAGTACTTC.

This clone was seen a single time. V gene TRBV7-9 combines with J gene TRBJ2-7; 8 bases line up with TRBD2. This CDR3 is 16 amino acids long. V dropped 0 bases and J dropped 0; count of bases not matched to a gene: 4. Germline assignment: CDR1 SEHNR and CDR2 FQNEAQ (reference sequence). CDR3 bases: TGTGCCAGCAGCTTAGCGCGGGGGGTAGGCTCCTACGAGCAGTACTTC. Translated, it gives CASSLARGVGSYEQYF.